This TCR beta chain was sequenced during a study of cytomegalovirus exposure and HLA in healthy donors. The germline CDR1 and CDR2 sequences are SGHNT and YYREEE (reference sequence). The CDR3 is 13 amino acids. General study findings and limits: Some V segments (TRBV6-2 and TRBV6-3 among them) were excluded as indistinguishable. In an earlier analysis, in 540 or so donors, most V segments appeared productive either ~90% or ~30% of the time.

The PCR ran on 60 Vbeta and 13 Jbeta primers. Assay: immunoSEQ multiplex PCR; the TCRdb copy retains only in-frame clones and omits some. The sample has roughly 110,000 clones, roughly three quarters seen once. Regarding this clone: The antigen remains unidentified.

J is TRBJ2-5 and V is TRBV5-4; 8 nucleotides line up with TRBD1. The last part of the DNA fits TRBJ2-7 better; the J call may be wrong. This clonotype was obtained from a man between 18 and 35 years old in good health and CMV-seronegative. Sequencing was done on a sample of PBMCs. The CDR3 sequence is CASSFDRGYEQYF. As DNA, the CDR3 is TGTGCCAGCAGCTTCGACAGGGGCTACGAGCAGTACTTC.